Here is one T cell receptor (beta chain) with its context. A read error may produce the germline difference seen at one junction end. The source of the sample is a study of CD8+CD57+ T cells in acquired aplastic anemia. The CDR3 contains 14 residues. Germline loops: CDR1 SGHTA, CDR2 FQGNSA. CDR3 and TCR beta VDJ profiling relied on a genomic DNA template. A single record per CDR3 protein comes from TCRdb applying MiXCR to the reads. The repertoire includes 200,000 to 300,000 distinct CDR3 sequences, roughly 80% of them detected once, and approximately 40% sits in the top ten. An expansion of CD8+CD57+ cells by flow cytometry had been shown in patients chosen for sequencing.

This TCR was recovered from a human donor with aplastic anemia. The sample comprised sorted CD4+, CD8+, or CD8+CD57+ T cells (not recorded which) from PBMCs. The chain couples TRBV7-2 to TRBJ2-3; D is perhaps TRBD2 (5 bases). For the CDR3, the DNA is TGTGCCAGCAGCTTGGCGGGCGGCCCTGTGACGCAGCACTTT. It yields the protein CASSLAGGPVTQHF.